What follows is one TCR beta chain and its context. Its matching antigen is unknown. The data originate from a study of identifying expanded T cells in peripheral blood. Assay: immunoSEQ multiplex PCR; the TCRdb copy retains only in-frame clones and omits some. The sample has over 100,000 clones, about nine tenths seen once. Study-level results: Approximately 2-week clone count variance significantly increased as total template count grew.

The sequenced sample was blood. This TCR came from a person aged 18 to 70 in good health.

DNA of the CDR3: TGTGCCAGCAGCTTAGAACAGGGGCCGAACACCGGGGAGCTGTTTTTT. Protein sequence: CASSLEQGPNTGELFF. The chain employs TRBV7-9 and TRBJ2-2; TRBD1 aligns across 7 bases. CDR1 is SEHNR, CDR2 FQNEAQ, per germline (reference sequence). The CDR3 sequence is 16 residues long. J gave up 0 bases and V 1 base, and 2 bases lay outside the gene matches.